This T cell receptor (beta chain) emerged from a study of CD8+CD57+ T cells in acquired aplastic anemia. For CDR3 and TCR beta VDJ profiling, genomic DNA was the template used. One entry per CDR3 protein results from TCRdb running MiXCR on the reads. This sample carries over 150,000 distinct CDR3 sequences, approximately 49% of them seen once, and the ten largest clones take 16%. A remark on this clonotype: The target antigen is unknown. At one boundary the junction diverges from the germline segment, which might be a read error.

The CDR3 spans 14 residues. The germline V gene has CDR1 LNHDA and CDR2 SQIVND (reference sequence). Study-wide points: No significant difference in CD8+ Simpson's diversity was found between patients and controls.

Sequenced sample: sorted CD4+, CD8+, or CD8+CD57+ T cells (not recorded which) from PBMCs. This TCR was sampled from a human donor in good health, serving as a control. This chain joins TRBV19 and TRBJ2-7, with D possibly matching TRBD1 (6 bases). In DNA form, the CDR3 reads TGTGCCAGCAGAAACACAGGGCGGGCCGGGGAGCTGTACTTC. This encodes CASRNTGRAGELYF.